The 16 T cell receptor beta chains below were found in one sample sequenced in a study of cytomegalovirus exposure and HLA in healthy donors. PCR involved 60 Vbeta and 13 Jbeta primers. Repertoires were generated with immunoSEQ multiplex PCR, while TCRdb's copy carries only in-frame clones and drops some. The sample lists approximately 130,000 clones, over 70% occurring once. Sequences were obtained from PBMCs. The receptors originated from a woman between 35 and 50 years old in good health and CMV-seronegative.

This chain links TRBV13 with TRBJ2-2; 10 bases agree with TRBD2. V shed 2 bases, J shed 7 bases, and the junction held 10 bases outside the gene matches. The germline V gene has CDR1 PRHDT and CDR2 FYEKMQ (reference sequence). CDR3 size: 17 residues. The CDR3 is CASSLLLAGARDGELFF. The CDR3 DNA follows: TGTGCCAGCAGCTTACTCCTAGCGGGGGCCCGCGACGGGGAGCTGTTTTTT.

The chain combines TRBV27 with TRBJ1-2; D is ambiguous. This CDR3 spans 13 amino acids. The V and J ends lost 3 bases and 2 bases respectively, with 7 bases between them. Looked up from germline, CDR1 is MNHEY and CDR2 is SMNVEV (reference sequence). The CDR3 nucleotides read TGTGCCAGCAGTTTCGGGGTAAACTATGGCTACACCTTC. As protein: CASSFGVNYGYTF.

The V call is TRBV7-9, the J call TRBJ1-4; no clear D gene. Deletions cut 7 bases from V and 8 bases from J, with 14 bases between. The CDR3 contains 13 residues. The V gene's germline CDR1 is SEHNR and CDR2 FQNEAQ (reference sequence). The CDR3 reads CASNLQAWEKLFF. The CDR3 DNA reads TGTGCCAGCAACCTCCAGGCATGGGAAAAACTGTTTTTT.

CDR3 loop: CASSPLEGGADTQYF. In DNA form, the CDR3 reads TGTGCCAGCAGTCCCCTTGAGGGCGGGGCCGATACGCAGTATTTT. The chain carries TRBV6-4 and TRBJ2-3; D perhaps matches TRBD2 (6 bases). The CDR3 loop spans 15 amino acids. Trimming pared 5 bases from V and 6 bases from J, leaving 18 bases between. CDR1 and CDR2 (germline): MRHNA, SNTAGT.

CDR3 coding DNA: TGTGCCAGCAGTTTCCCCGGACTAGCGAACGAGCAGTACTTC. This encodes CASSFPGLANEQYF. The V call is TRBV28, the J call TRBJ2-7, with 9 nucleotides matching TRBD2. The trim removed 3 bases at V and 5 bases at J, leaving 5 bases unmatched. The CDR3 consists of 14 residues. From germline, CDR1 is MDHEN and CDR2 SYDVKM. Looking up the rest from reference TRBV28 and TRBJ2-7 gives the full variable domain: DVKVTQSSRYLVKRTGEKVFLECVQDMDHENMFWYRQDPGLGLRLIYFSYDVKMKEKGDIPEGYSVSREKKERFSLILESASTNQTSMYLCASSFPGLANEQYFGPGTRLTVT.

This chain's CDR3 is CASSEGTGSYEQYF. As DNA, the CDR3 is TGTGCCAGCAGTGAAGGGACAGGATCCTACGAGCAGTACTTC. The rearrangement links TRBV6-1 to TRBJ2-7; 7 bases are a match to TRBD1. The CDR3 consists of 14 residues. Germline V gene lookup returns CDR1 MNHNS and CDR2 SASEGT. The V segment lost 1 base and the J segment 1 base; nucleotides outside the gene matches: 1.

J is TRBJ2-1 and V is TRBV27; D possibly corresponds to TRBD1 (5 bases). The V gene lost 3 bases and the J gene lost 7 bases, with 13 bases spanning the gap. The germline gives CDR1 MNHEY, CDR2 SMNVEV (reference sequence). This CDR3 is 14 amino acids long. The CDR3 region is CASSFLGAANEQFF. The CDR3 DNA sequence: TGTGCCAGCAGTTTCTTAGGGGCCGCGAATGAGCAGTTCTTC.

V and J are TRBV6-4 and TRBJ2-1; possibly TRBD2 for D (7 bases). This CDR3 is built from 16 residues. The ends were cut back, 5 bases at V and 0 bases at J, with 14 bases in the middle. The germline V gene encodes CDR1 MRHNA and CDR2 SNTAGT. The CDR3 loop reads CASSWGGQGSYNEQFF. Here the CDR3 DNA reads TGTGCCAGCAGTTGGGGGGGGCAGGGCTCCTACAATGAGCAGTTCTTC.

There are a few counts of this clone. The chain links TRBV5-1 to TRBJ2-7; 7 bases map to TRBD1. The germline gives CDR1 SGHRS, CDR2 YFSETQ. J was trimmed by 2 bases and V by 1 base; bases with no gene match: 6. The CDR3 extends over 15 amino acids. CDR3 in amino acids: CASSLTAGGTYEQYF. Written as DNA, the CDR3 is TGCGCCAGCAGCTTGACGGCAGGGGGTACCTACGAGCAGTACTTC.

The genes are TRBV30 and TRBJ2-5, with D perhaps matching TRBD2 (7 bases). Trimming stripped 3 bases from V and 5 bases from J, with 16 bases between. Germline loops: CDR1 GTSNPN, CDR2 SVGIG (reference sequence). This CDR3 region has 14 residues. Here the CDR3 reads CAWSGGLAAETQYF. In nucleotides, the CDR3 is TGTGCCTGGAGCGGGGGGCTAGCGGCGGAGACCCAGTACTTC.

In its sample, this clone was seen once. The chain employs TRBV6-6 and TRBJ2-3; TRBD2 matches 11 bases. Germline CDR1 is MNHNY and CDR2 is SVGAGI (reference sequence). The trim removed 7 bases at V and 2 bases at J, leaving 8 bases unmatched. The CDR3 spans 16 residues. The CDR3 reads CASKSTSGIPTDTQYF. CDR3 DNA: TGTGCCAGCAAATCGACTAGCGGGATCCCCACAGATACGCAGTATTTT.

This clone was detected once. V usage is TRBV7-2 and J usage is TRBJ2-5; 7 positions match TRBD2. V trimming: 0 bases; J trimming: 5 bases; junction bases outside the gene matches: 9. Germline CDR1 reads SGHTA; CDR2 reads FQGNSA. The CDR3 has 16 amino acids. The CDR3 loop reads CASSLAKRHGGETQYF. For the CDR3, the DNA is TGTGCCAGCAGCTTAGCGAAGCGGCACGGGGGGGAGACCCAGTACTTC.

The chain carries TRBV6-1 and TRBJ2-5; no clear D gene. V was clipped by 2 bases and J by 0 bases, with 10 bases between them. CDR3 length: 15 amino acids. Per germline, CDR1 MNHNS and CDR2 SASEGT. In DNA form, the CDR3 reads TGTGCCAGCAGTGAATACACGGAGTACCAAGAGACCCAGTACTTC. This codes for CASSEYTEYQETQYF.

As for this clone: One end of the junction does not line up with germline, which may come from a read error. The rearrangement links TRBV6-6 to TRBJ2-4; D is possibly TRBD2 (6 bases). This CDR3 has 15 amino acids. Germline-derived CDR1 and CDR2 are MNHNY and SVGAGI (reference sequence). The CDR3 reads CASSSHGGARNSQYF. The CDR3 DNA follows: TGTGCCAGCAGTTCCCACGGCGGGGCCAGGAACAGTCAGTACTTC.

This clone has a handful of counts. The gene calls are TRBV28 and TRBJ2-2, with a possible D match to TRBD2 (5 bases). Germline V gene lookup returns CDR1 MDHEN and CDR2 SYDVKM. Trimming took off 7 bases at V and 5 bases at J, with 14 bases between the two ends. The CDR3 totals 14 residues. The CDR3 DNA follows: TGTGCCAGCATCCTTACGTGGGAGACCGGGGAGCTGTTTTTT. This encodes CASILTWETGELFF.

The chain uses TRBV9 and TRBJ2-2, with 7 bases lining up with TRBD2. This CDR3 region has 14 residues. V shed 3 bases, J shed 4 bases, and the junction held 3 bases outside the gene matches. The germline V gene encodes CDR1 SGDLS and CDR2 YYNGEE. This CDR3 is CASSAGEGTGELFF. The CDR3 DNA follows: TGTGCCAGCAGCGCGGGGGAGGGCACCGGGGAGCTGTTTTTT. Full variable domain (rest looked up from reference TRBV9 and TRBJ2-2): DSGVTQTPKHLITATGQRVTLRCSPRSGDLSVYWYQQSLDQGLQFLIQYYNGEERAKGNILERFSAQQFPDLHSELNLSSLELGDSALYFCASSAGEGTGELFFGEGSRLTVL.